Each of the 26 T cell receptor beta chains below was sequenced from the same sample in a study of immune evolution from preneoplasia to lung adenocarcinoma. Some clones are missing from TCRdb's copy, which holds only in-frame ones; the method was immunoSEQ multiplex PCR. The table has 15,000 or so clones, about 85% seen once; the top ten hold approximately 2.8%. Input material: FFPE lung adenocarcinoma in situ tissue. These receptors originate from a donor aged 70 or older with lung adenocarcinoma.

This chain links TRBV28 with TRBJ1-2; D possibly corresponds to TRBD1 (5 bases). The ends were cut back, 6 bases at V and 6 bases at J, with 17 bases in the middle. The CDR3 is 14 residues long. Germline loops: CDR1 MDHEN, CDR2 SYDVKM. The CDR3 loop is CASSFTRDFNGYTF. In DNA, the CDR3 is TGTGCCAGCAGCTTTACTCGGGACTTCAATGGCTACACCTTC.

V usage is TRBV7-9 and J usage is TRBJ2-1, with D possibly TRBD1 on 6 matching bases. The CDR3 has 18 residues. CDR1 and CDR2 from the germline V gene are SEHNR and FQNEAQ (reference sequence). V was shortened by 6 bases and J by 6 bases, with 27 bases between the two germline ends. The CDR3 spells CASSSRDKGEGRGNEQFF. In DNA, the CDR3 is TGTGCCAGCAGTTCCCGCGACAAGGGGGAAGGTAGGGGCAATGAGCAGTTCTTC.

This chain connects TRBV29-1 to TRBJ1-4, with D unclear. Germline V gene lookup returns CDR1 SQVTM and CDR2 ANQGSEA. This CDR3 has 13 residues. The V and J ends lost 4 bases and 3 bases respectively, with 9 bases between them. The CDR3 coding sequence is TGCAGCGTTGGGCGGCTGGCTAATGAAAAACTGTTTTTT. Translated, it gives CSVGRLANEKLFF.

The chain is built from TRBV28 and TRBJ2-5, with 11 nucleotides matching TRBD2. CDR3 size: 14 residues. Looked up from germline, CDR1 is MDHEN and CDR2 is SYDVKM. The J segment lost 4 bases and the V segment lost 3 bases, leaving 1 base of the junction unmatched. CDR3 protein: CASSFGLAGETQYF. The DNA for the CDR3 is TGTGCCAGCAGTTTTGGACTAGCGGGAGAGACCCAGTACTTC.

Concerning this clone itself: Other DNA sequences in this specimen translate into the identical CDR3. The V gene is TRBV9, the J gene TRBJ2-7; D is perhaps TRBD1 (6 bases). V was clipped by 2 bases and J by 7 bases, with 16 bases between them. There are 14 residues in the CDR3. Germline V gene sequence: CDR1 SGDLS, CDR2 YYNGEE. DNA for the CDR3: TGTGCCAGCAGCGTTGGCACAGGGATCTATGAGCAGTACTTC. Translated, it gives CASSVGTGIYEQYF.

The CDR3 sequence: CASSQGTAEGQETQYF. The CDR3 nucleotides read TGTGCCAGCAGCCAGGGAACAGCGGAGGGTCAAGAGACCCAGTACTTC. V is TRBV11-2 and J is TRBJ2-5; a possible D gene is TRBD2 (6 bases). The CDR3 consists of 16 residues. From germline, CDR1 is SGHAT and CDR2 FQNNGV. Trimming pared 5 bases from V and 2 bases from J, leaving 18 bases between.

The chain combines TRBV2 with TRBJ2-2, with D possibly TRBD1 on 5 matching bases. Trimming took off 1 base at V and 7 bases at J, with 10 bases between the two ends. The CDR3 loop spans 14 amino acids. Germline V lookup: CDR1 SNHLY, CDR2 FYNNEI. The CDR3 DNA reads TGTGCCAGCAGTGAAGACAGGTTTAACGGGGAGCTGTTTTTT. Amino acids: CASSEDRFNGELFF.

The chain joins TRBV10-2 to TRBJ2-1; 9 bases are shared with TRBD2. The CDR3 runs 17 residues. Germline CDR1 is WSHSY and CDR2 is SAAADI. V lost 6 bases and J lost 0; bases outside the gene matches: 9. The CDR3 sequence is CASRAGLAQDSYNEQFF. CDR3 DNA sequence: TGCGCCAGCAGAGCGGGACTAGCTCAGGACTCCTACAATGAGCAGTTCTTC.

This rearrangement joins TRBV25-1 to TRBJ2-5; 12 bases fit TRBD2. This CDR3 contains 18 residues. Germline trimming cut 6 bases from V and 10 bases from J; bases unmatched to any gene: 21. The germline V gene has CDR1 MGHDK and CDR2 SYGVNS. The CDR3 loop is CASRPPRTSGTSFCRQYF. The CDR3 bases are TGTGCCAGCAGGCCCCCCCGGACTAGCGGGACTTCTTTCTGCCGCCAGTACTTC.

Note on this clone: The junction departs from the called germline gene at one end, perhaps through a read error. This chain links TRBV5-1 with TRBJ2-7, with TRBD2 matching over 8 bases. Germline V gives CDR1 SGHRS, CDR2 YFSETQ. The CDR3 contains 17 residues. CDR3 DNA: TGCACCAGCAGCTTGAGGGCCAGCGGGAGATCGACCTACGAGCAGTGCTTC. It translates to CTSSLRASGRSTYEQCF. The complete variable domain, with remaining parts taken from reference TRBV5-1 and TRBJ2-7, reads KAGVTQTPRYLIKTRGQQVTLSCSPISGHRSVSWYQQTPGQGLQFLFEYFSETQRNKGNFPGRFSGRQFSNSRSEMNVSTLELGDSALYLCTSSLRASGRSTYEQCFGPGTRLTVT.

V is TRBV28 and J is TRBJ1-4; weak D call: TRBD1 (5 bases). Trimming took off 2 bases at V and 7 bases at J, with 11 bases between the two ends. Germline V lookup: CDR1 MDHEN, CDR2 SYDVKM. The CDR3 runs to 14 residues. CDR3 in DNA: TGTGCCAGCAGTTTAATGGGGGGGAGTGAAAAACTGTTTTTT. Translated: CASSLMGGSEKLFF. The full variable domain, in which reference TRBV28 and TRBJ1-4 provide the parts outside the CDR3, is DVKVTQSSRYLVKRTGEKVFLECVQDMDHENMFWYRQDPGLGLRLIYFSYDVKMKEKGDIPEGYSVSREKKERFSLILESASTNQTSMYLCASSLMGGSEKLFFGSGTQLSVL.

The chain recombines TRBV9 with TRBJ1-5; weak D call: TRBD1 (5 bases). Trimming removed 4 bases at V and 6 bases at J, with 11 bases between. CDR1 is SGDLS, CDR2 YYNGEE, per germline. The CDR3 is 13 amino acids. The CDR3 DNA follows: TGTGCCAGCAGCTCGGGACGGGGTCAGCCCCAGCATTTT. This translates into CASSSGRGQPQHF.

V and J are TRBV7-2 and TRBJ1-5; D is unclear. Germline CDR1 SGHTA, CDR2 FQGNSA. Trimming shortened V by 3 bases and J by 0 bases, and 6 bases separated the two germline ends. CDR3 length: 14 amino acids. The CDR3 sequence: CASSLGHSNQPQHF. Here the CDR3 DNA reads TGTGCCAGCAGCTTGGGTCATAGCAATCAGCCCCAGCATTTT.

Only one count was recorded for this clone. The CDR3 region is CASFPSWARTDTQYF. CDR3 coding DNA: TGTGCCAGTTTTCCGAGTTGGGCTCGCACAGATACGCAGTATTTT. V gene TRBV27 combines with J gene TRBJ2-3; D unclear. Germline loops: CDR1 MNHEY, CDR2 SMNVEV (reference sequence). CDR3 size: 15 residues. With 9 bases removed from V and 1 base from J, the gap between germline ends came to 17 bases.

The CDR3 loop is CASSKIGQGFDEQYF. CDR3 nucleotides: TGTGCCAGCAGTAAGATTGGACAGGGGTTCGACGAGCAGTACTTC. The chain carries TRBV6-6 and TRBJ2-7; 9 bases are shared with TRBD1. CDR1 is MNHNY and CDR2 is SVGAGI in the germline V gene (reference sequence). The CDR3 contains 15 residues. The junction had 10 bases not matched to a gene; V was cut back by 5 bases and J by 5 bases.

The genes are TRBV4-2 and TRBJ1-1, with D possibly matching TRBD1 (5 bases). CDR1 is LGHNA and CDR2 is YNFKEQ in the germline V gene. V was trimmed by 0 bases and J by 4 bases, leaving 12 bases between them. This CDR3 region has 15 residues. The CDR3 sequence: CASSQDGAGSTEAFF. CDR3 DNA: TGTGCCAGCAGCCAAGATGGGGCAGGCTCCACTGAAGCTTTCTTT.

The J gene is TRBJ1-1, the V gene TRBV6-5; TRBD1 matches 10 bases. Germline V gene data show CDR1 as MNHEY and CDR2 as SVGAGI. Trimming removed 6 bases from V and 10 bases from J; junction bases left unmatched: 5. The CDR3 contains 12 residues. For the CDR3, the DNA is TGTGCCAGCAGACCCCGGGACAGGGGAGCTTTCTTT. This gives the protein CASRPRDRGAFF.

This chain connects TRBV28 to TRBJ2-6; possibly TRBD1 for D (5 bases). V was shortened by 3 bases and J by 1 base, with 7 bases between the two germline ends. This CDR3 is 15 amino acids long. The germline gives CDR1 MDHEN, CDR2 SYDVKM. The CDR3 region has the DNA TGTGCCAGCAGTTTCCCAGGGTCTGGGGCCAACGTCCTGACTTTC. Its protein product is CASSFPGSGANVLTF.

V and J are TRBV20-1 and TRBJ2-1; unclear D gene. The CDR3 contains 11 residues. CDR1 and CDR2 (germline): DFQATT, SNEGSKA (reference sequence). The germline V and J ends were trimmed by 4 bases and 9 bases, with 10 bases remaining between them. CDR3 DNA: TGCAGTGCTAAAAGGTATACTGAGCAGTTCTTC. Translation gives CSAKRYTEQFF.

This chain joins TRBV6-5 and TRBJ1-1, with a possible D match to TRBD1 (6 bases). CDR3 size: 14 residues. Trimming left V 2 bases short and J 6 bases short, with 13 bases between. Germline V gene data show CDR1 as MNHEY and CDR2 as SVGAGI. CDR3 nucleotides: TGTGCCAGCAGTTACCGCGGCAGGGGACCTGAAGCTTTCTTT. This codes for CASSYRGRGPEAFF.

This clone was counted only a few times. The gene calls are TRBV7-9 and TRBJ1-2; D ambiguous. The germline gives CDR1 SEHNR, CDR2 FQNEAQ (reference sequence). The germline V and J ends were trimmed by 0 bases and 5 bases, with 13 bases remaining between them. This CDR3 is built from 15 residues. CDR3 sequence: CASSLATGAAYGYTF. The CDR3 nucleotides read TGTGCCAGCAGCTTAGCAACGGGAGCAGCGTATGGCTACACCTTC. Looking up the rest from reference TRBV7-9 and TRBJ1-2 gives the full variable domain: DTGVSQNPRHKITKRGQNVTFRCDPISEHNRLYWYRQTLGQGPEFLTYFQNEAQLEKSRLLSDRFSAERPKGSFSTLEIQRTEQGDSAMYLCASSLATGAAYGYTFGSGTRLTVV.

The rearrangement joins TRBV7-6 to TRBJ2-4, with D maybe TRBD1 (6 bases). CDR3 length: 15 amino acids. The V gene lost 1 base and the J gene lost 6 bases, with 13 bases spanning the gap. The V gene's germline CDR1 is SGHVS and CDR2 FNYEAQ. CDR3 sequence: CASSLGAGDGNIQYF. CDR3 nucleotide sequence: TGTGCCAGCAGCTTAGGGGCAGGGGATGGAAACATTCAGTACTTC.

The V gene is TRBV21-1, the J gene TRBJ2-7. TRBV21-1 is a pseudogene locus. The CDR3 is 15 amino acids. CDR3 residues: CASSSRGPFFYEQYF. The DNA of the CDR3 is TGTGCCAGCAGCTCCCGTGGACCCTTCTTTTACGAGCAGTACTTC.

J is TRBJ2-7 and V is TRBV20-1; no definite D call. This CDR3 has 10 amino acids. The germline gives CDR1 DFQATT, CDR2 SNEGSKA (reference sequence). V lost 5 bases to trimming and J lost 7 bases, with 9 bases between them. The CDR3 region has the DNA TGCAGTGCTCAGAAGCTGGAGCAGTACTTC. Its translation is CSAQKLEQYF.

This clone was seen a handful of times. This chain joins TRBV10-2 and TRBJ1-6; tentatively, D is TRBD1 (5 bases). CDR3 length: 14 amino acids. V lost 5 bases and J lost 10, with 15 bases in between. Per germline, CDR1 WSHSY and CDR2 SAAADI. In DNA, the CDR3 is TGCGCCAGCAGTAGGAGGGACGGGCCGTCACCCCTCCACTTT. This gives the protein CASSRRDGPSPLHF.

The count of this clone is one. The CDR3 sequence: CASSPGQGARNIQYF. CDR3 coding DNA: TGTGCCAGCAGCCCGGGACAGGGGGCGAGGAACATTCAGTACTTC. The V call is TRBV7-9, the J call TRBJ2-4, with TRBD1 identical over 12 bases. There are 15 residues in the CDR3. V was pared by 5 bases and J by 7 bases, with 6 bases of the junction left unmatched. Germline CDR1 SEHNR, CDR2 FQNEAQ (reference sequence).